This T cell receptor beta chain was identified in a study of Graves' ophthalmopathy and Graves' hyperthyroidism. Germline loops: CDR1 SGHVS, CDR2 FNYEAQ. V lost 5 bases and J lost 10, with 17 bases in between. This CDR3 has 14 residues. The table lists this clonotype with a few counts. RNA transcripts were the source from which TCR beta CDR3 regions were amplified. RT-PCR was first run with HTBI primers, then multiplex PCR in a second round. TCRdb reanalysed the multiplex PCR reads using MiXCR and keeps one entry per CDR3 protein. The sample lists around 1.1 million distinct CDR3 sequences; roughly two fifths were seen once.

This sequence was found in an adult man with Graves' hyperthyroidism. The genes are TRBV7-6 and TRBJ1-4; D remains unclear. The sequencing input was peripheral blood or thyroid tissue (not recorded which). The CDR3 nucleotides are TGTGCCAGCAGCCCCCCGCCTAGCCACGGAAAACTGTTTTTT. It is translated as CASSPPPSHGKLFF. Using reference TRBV7-6 and TRBJ1-4 for the parts outside the CDR3, the full variable domain is GAGVSQSPRYKVTKRGQDVALRCDPISGHVSLYWYRQALGQGPEFLTYFNYEAQQDKSGLPNDRFSAERPEGSISTLTIQRTEQRDSAMYRCASSPPPSHGKLFFGSGTQLSVL.